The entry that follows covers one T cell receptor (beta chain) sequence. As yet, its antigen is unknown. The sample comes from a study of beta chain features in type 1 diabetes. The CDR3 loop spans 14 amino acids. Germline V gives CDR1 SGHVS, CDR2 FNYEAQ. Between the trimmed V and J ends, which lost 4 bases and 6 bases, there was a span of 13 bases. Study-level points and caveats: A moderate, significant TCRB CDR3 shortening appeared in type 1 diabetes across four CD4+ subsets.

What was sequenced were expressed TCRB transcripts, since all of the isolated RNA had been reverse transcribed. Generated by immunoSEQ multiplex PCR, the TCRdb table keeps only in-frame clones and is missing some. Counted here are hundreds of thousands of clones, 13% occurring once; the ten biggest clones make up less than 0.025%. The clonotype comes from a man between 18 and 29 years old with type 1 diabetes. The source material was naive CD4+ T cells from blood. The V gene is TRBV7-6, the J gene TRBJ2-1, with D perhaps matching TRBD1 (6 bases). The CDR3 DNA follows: TGTGCCAGCAGCTCCAGCCAGGGGCCCAATGAGCAGTTCTTC. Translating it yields CASSSSQGPNEQFF.